This TCR beta chain was captured by sequencing in a study of metastatic and nonmetastatic thyroid tumors. At the level of the study: The study looked at repertoires side by side in blood and in tumor or nodule tissue from malignant and benign thyroid patients.

This clone has only a few counts. Its antigen remains unidentified. CDR1 ENHRY and CDR2 SYGVKD come from the germline V gene. The germline V and J ends were trimmed by 10 bases and 0 bases, with 15 bases remaining between them. The CDR3 loop spans 15 amino acids. Patients were all untreated before their thyroid surgery. Broader study findings: Significantly higher TCR beta diversity was reportedly seen in malignant thyroid tumors than benign nodules, in blood and tumor.

Per the original methods: Clinicopathological groups supplied CDR3 differences that were used to build a distant-metastasis classifier for papillary thyroid cancer. Using MiXCR, TCRdb re-called clones from the PCR reads. TCRdb, not the original authors, processed these V and J calls. Seen here are 22,000 or so clones, about 21% observed once, and the top ten hold 60% to 80%. The V and J genes are TRBV10-3 and TRBJ1-4; D might be TRBD1 (5 bases). This clonotype originated in a male donor with papillary thyroid cancer or a benign thyroid nodule (not recorded which). Some clones in this sample may be carry-over from other donors' samples. Sequenced: blood. CDR3 sequence reads: CATSTRQPTNEKLFF. The CDR3 bases are TGTGCCACCTCAACAAGACAGCCAACTAATGAAAAACTGTTTTTT.